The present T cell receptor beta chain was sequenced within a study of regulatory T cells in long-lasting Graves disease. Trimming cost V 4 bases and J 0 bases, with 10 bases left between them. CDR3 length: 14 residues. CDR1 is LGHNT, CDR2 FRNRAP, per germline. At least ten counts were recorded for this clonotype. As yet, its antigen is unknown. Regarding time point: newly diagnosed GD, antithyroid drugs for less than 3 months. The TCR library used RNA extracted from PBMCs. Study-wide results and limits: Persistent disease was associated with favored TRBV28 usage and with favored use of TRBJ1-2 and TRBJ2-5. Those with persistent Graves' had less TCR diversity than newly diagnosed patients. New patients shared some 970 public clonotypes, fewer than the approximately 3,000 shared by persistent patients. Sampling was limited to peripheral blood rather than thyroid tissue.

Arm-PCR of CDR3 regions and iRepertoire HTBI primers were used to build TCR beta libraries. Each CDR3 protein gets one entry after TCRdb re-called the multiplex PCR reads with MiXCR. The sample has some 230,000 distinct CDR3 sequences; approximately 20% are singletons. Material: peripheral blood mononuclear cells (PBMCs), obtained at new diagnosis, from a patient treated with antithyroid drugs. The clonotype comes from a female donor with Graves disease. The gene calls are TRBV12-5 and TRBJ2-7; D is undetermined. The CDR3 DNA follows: TGTGCTAGTGGTTACCCAGAGCTCTCCTACGAGCAGTACTTC. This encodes CASGYPELSYEQYF.